One and the same sample provided the 31 T cell receptor beta chains below, sequenced in a study of blood T cell repertoires in COVID-19. This table comes from immunoSEQ multiplex PCR, and its TCRdb copy is limited to in-frame clones, with some not included. Of approximately 260,000 clones in the sample, around 90% were seen once. Input material: peripheral blood. The receptors were gathered from a middle-aged woman with acute or convalescent COVID-19.

The chain is built from TRBV2 and TRBJ1-5; possible D gene TRBD1, 5 bases. Trimming removed 1 base from V and 6 bases from J, with 13 bases in between. The V gene's germline CDR1 is SNHLY and CDR2 FYNNEI. The CDR3 length is 15 residues. The CDR3 protein is CASSEDRSPPQPQHF. The CDR3 DNA follows: TGTGCCAGCAGTGAAGACAGGTCACCACCTCAGCCCCAGCATTTT. The full variable domain, completed using reference TRBV2 and TRBJ1-5, is EPEVTQTPSHQVTQMGQEVILRCVPISNHLYFYWYRQILGQKVEFLVSFYNNEISEKSEIFDDQFSVERPDGSNFTLKIRSTKLEDSAMYFCASSEDRSPPQPQHFGDGTRLSIL.

This clone came up once. The chain carries TRBV28 and TRBJ1-1; 8 bases map to TRBD1. Unmatched junction bases numbered 7, after V lost 2 bases and J lost 5 bases. CDR3 size: 15 residues. Per the germline V gene, CDR1 is MDHEN and CDR2 is SYDVKM. CDR3 in amino acids: CASSLMAGGVTEAFF. The DNA of the CDR3 is TGTGCCAGCAGTTTAATGGCAGGGGGCGTGACTGAAGCTTTCTTT.

This clone occurred once. This chain uses TRBV7-2 with TRBJ1-1, with TRBD1 matching over 7 bases. J gave up 1 base and V 4 bases, and 6 bases lay outside the gene matches. The CDR3 contains 15 residues. Germline lookup yields CDR1 SGHTA and CDR2 FQGNSA. In nucleotides, the CDR3 is TGTGCCAGCAGCTGGGGACAGCCGAGGAACACTGAAGCTTTCTTT. This gives the protein CASSWGQPRNTEAFF.

The rearrangement links TRBV5-1 to TRBJ2-1; D might be TRBD2 (7 bases). The V gene's germline CDR1 is SGHRS and CDR2 YFSETQ. The CDR3 has 12 amino acids. The ends were cut back, 2 bases at V and 10 bases at J, with 10 bases in the middle. The CDR3 DNA reads as TGCGCCAGCAGCTTAGCGGGGACAGAGCAGTTCTTC. Translation gives CASSLAGTEQFF.

The CDR3 reads CASSSGQNTYGYTF. The CDR3 DNA reads TGTGCCAGCAGCTCGGGACAGAACACCTATGGCTACACCTTC. This chain joins TRBV7-2 and TRBJ1-2, with 7 bases matching TRBD1. The junction had 6 bases not matched to a gene; V was cut back by 4 bases and J by 4 bases. The CDR3 is 14 residues long. Germline CDR1 reads SGHTA; CDR2 reads FQGNSA.

This chain uses TRBV14 with TRBJ2-7, with 10 bases matching TRBD1. V gave up 3 bases and J gave up 6 bases; unmatched junction bases: 14. Looked up from germline, CDR1 is SGHDN and CDR2 is FVKESK. This CDR3 has 17 residues. The CDR3 spells CASSQAVEDRGGCEQYV. Written as DNA, the CDR3 is TGTGCCAGCAGCCAGGCCGTCGAGGACAGGGGGGGGTGCGAGCAGTACGTC.

J is TRBJ2-1 and V is TRBV2, with TRBD1 matching over 7 bases. The V gene's germline CDR1 is SNHLY and CDR2 FYNNEI. J was trimmed by 3 bases and V by 6 bases; bases with no gene match: 5. The CDR3 is 14 residues long. CDR3 sequence (DNA): TGTGCCAGCAGGTACAGGGGCGGCTACAATGAGCAGTTCTTC. It yields the protein CASRYRGGYNEQFF.

This rearrangement joins TRBV9 to TRBJ1-6; 9 bases are shared with TRBD1. After removal of 3 bases from V and 8 bases from J, the junction contained 9 bases not matched to a gene. CDR3 size: 16 residues. Germline V gene data show CDR1 as SGDLS and CDR2 as YYNGEE. CDR3 sequence (DNA): TGTGCCAGCAGCGGCTTCTGGGACAGGGCTTATTCACCCCTCCACTTT. Translation: CASSGFWDRAYSPLHF.

The chain employs TRBV6-5 and TRBJ1-2; no reliable D call. The germline V and J ends were trimmed by 4 bases and 2 bases, with 8 bases remaining between them. The germline CDR1 and CDR2 sequences are MNHEY and SVGAGI. The CDR3 is 13 amino acids. The DNA for the CDR3 is TGTGCCAGCAGTTCAGCGTCGAACTATGGCTACACCTTC. Protein: CASSSASNYGYTF.

Written as DNA, the CDR3 is TGCGCCAGCAGAAGATTGGAGGAGGGATTCTATGGCTACACCTTC. Encoded protein: CASRRLEEGFYGYTF. V usage is TRBV5-1 and J usage is TRBJ1-2, with D unresolved. Germline V gives CDR1 SGHRS, CDR2 YFSETQ. CDR3 length: 15 amino acids. Between the trimmed V and J ends, which lost 5 bases and 4 bases, there was a span of 18 bases.

V and J are TRBV10-3 and TRBJ1-2, with D possibly TRBD1 on 5 matching bases. CDR1 is ENHRY and CDR2 is SYGVKD in the germline V gene. This CDR3 comprises 13 residues. The V and J ends lost 4 bases and 6 bases respectively, with 12 bases between them. CDR3 protein: CAISGGRVDGYTF. The DNA for the CDR3 is TGTGCCATCAGTGGTGGCAGGGTGGATGGCTACACCTTC.

V gene TRBV18 combines with J gene TRBJ2-5, with TRBD1 identical over 8 bases. Per the germline V gene, CDR1 is KGHSH and CDR2 is LQKENI. Trimming removed 0 bases from V and 9 bases from J; junction bases left unmatched: 9. The CDR3 spans 15 residues. CDR3 amino acids: CASSPPGQAPLAQYF. The CDR3, as DNA: TGTGCCAGCTCACCACCGGGACAGGCGCCGTTGGCCCAGTACTTC.

This rearrangement joins TRBV5-1 to TRBJ1-5, with D possibly TRBD1 on 5 matching bases. The CDR3 length is 14 residues. The V gene's germline CDR1 is SGHRS and CDR2 YFSETQ. V lost 1 base, J lost 2 bases, and 7 bases lay in between. DNA of the CDR3: TGCGCCAGCAGCTTGATAGGGGGCAATCAGCCCCAGCATTTT. Amino acids: CASSLIGGNQPQHF. Filled out from reference TRBV5-1 and TRBJ1-5, the complete variable domain reads KAGVTQTPRYLIKTRGQQVTLSCSPISGHRSVSWYQQTPGQGLQFLFEYFSETQRNKGNFPGRFSGRQFSNSRSEMNVSTLELGDSALYLCASSLIGGNQPQHFGDGTRLSIL.

The sample holds one count of this clone. This chain joins TRBV25-1 and TRBJ2-7; no clear D. This CDR3 is built from 11 residues. Between the trimmed V and J ends, which lost 4 bases and 5 bases, there was a span of 6 bases. CDR1 is MGHDK and CDR2 is SYGVNS in the germline V gene. The DNA of the CDR3 is TGTGCCAGCAGTGGCTATAACGAGCAGTACGTC. It is translated as CASSGYNEQYV.

The chain has TRBV4-1 and TRBJ2-1; a weak D match, TRBD1 (5 bases). The V gene lost 3 bases and the J gene lost 11 bases, with 14 bases spanning the gap. CDR1 and CDR2 from the germline V gene are MGHRA and YSYEKL. The CDR3 covers 13 residues. Here the CDR3 reads CASSHPQGAQQFF. CDR3 coding DNA: TGCGCCAGCAGCCACCCCCAGGGCGCCCAGCAGTTCTTC.

CDR3 coding DNA: TGTGCCACCCGGGGGGCTGCTAACTATGGCTACACCTTC. Protein sequence: CATRGAANYGYTF. This chain joins TRBV12-3 or TRBV12-4 and TRBJ1-2; a weak D match, TRBD1 (6 bases). The CDR3 is 13 amino acids. V shed 10 bases and J shed 0 bases, with 12 bases lying between them.

The chain's CDR3 is CASSYIRGPNNEKLFF. The DNA of the CDR3 is TGTGCCAGCAGTTACATCAGGGGCCCCAACAATGAAAAACTGTTTTTT. The V and J genes are TRBV6-6 and TRBJ1-4; weak D call: TRBD1 (6 bases). Between the trimmed V and J ends, which lost 2 bases and 5 bases, there was a span of 15 bases. Germline CDR1 and CDR2: MNHNY and SVGAGI (reference sequence). There are 16 residues in the CDR3.

This chain uses TRBV27 with TRBJ1-2, with 10 bases that match TRBD1. V shed 5 bases and J 2 bases; nucleotides not matched to a gene: 5. This CDR3 is 15 amino acids long. Germline CDR1 and CDR2: MNHEY and SMNVEV (reference sequence). The CDR3 protein is CASSLQGQGNYGYTF. The CDR3 bases are TGTGCCAGCAGTCTCCAGGGACAGGGGAACTATGGCTACACCTTC.

V gene TRBV25-1 combines with J gene TRBJ1-3, with a tentative D call TRBD1 (6 bases). Germline CDR1 reads MGHDK; CDR2 reads SYGVNS. The CDR3 consists of 13 residues. Trimming took off 6 bases at V and 2 bases at J, with 8 bases between the two ends. The CDR3 here is CASSQGTGNTIYF. The CDR3 nucleotides read TGTGCCAGCAGCCAGGGGACTGGAAACACCATATATTTT. Full variable domain (outside the CDR3, taken from reference TRBV25-1 and TRBJ1-3): EADIYQTPRYLVIGTGKKITLECSQTMGHDKMYWYQQDPGMELHLIHYSYGVNSTEKGDLSSESTVSRIRTEHFPLTLESARPSHTSQYLCASSQGTGNTIYFGEGSWLTVV.

The gene calls are TRBV3-1 (or the pseudogene TRBV3-2) and TRBJ1-2; TRBD1 agrees at 7 bases. The CDR3 has 14 residues. The junction had 3 bases not matched to a gene; V was cut back by 1 base and J by 4 bases. The germline gives CDR1 LGHDT, CDR2 YNNKEL (reference sequence). This CDR3 is CASSQGQGFYGYTF. In DNA, the CDR3 is TGTGCCAGCAGCCAAGGACAGGGATTCTATGGCTACACCTTC.

The chain uses TRBV4-1 and TRBJ1-2; no definite D call. This CDR3 has 15 amino acids. V lost 2 bases and J lost 2, with 12 bases in between. Germline V lookup: CDR1 MGHRA, CDR2 YSYEKL. The chain's CDR3 is CASSQPPGFNYGYTF. The CDR3, as DNA: TGCGCCAGCAGCCAACCCCCAGGTTTCAACTATGGCTACACCTTC.

The genes are TRBV6-5 and TRBJ1-4; weak D call: TRBD1 (5 bases). Looked up from germline, CDR1 is MNHEY and CDR2 is SVGAGI. V was pared by 7 bases and J by 0 bases, with 9 bases between. The CDR3 covers 14 residues. The CDR3 nucleotides read TGTGCCAGCATTCAGGGCTCAACTAATGAAAAACTGTTTTTT. Amino acid sequence: CASIQGSTNEKLFF.

The chain joins TRBV28 to TRBJ1-1; unclear D gene. Germline assignment: CDR1 MDHEN and CDR2 SYDVKM. The CDR3 is made up of 12 amino acids. Trimming took off 6 bases at V and 5 bases at J, with 10 bases between the two ends. CDR3 loop: CASRPMWTEAFF. CDR3 DNA: TGTGCCAGCAGGCCTATGTGGACTGAAGCTTTCTTT.

The chain carries TRBV5-4 and TRBJ2-2; 9 bases map to TRBD1. V shed 2 bases, J shed 2 bases, and the junction held 4 bases outside the gene matches. This CDR3 is built from 16 residues. Germline V lookup: CDR1 SGHNT, CDR2 YYREEE (reference sequence). The CDR3 reads CASSLDRGDNTGELFF. The CDR3 DNA reads as TGTGCCAGCAGCTTAGACAGGGGGGATAACACCGGGGAGCTGTTTTTT.

This sequence joins TRBV5-1 and TRBJ2-2; D may be TRBD1 (6 bases). This CDR3 comprises 15 residues. Trimming shortened V by 0 bases and J by 4 bases, and 10 bases separated the two germline ends. CDR1 and CDR2 (germline): SGHRS, YFSETQ. CDR3 region: CASSLGGPGTGELFF. In DNA, the CDR3 is TGCGCCAGCAGCTTGGGGGGGCCGGGCACCGGGGAGCTGTTTTTT.

The genes are TRBV12-5 and TRBJ2-5, with 11 bases that match TRBD1. Trimming removed 3 bases from V and 5 bases from J; junction bases left unmatched: 8. Germline V gene lookup returns CDR1 LGHNT and CDR2 FRNRAP. The CDR3 is made up of 16 amino acids. This CDR3 is CASGFWTGGSRETQYF. The DNA of the CDR3 is TGTGCTAGTGGTTTTTGGACAGGGGGCTCAAGGGAGACCCAGTACTTC. The whole variable domain, remainder taken from reference TRBV12-5 and TRBJ2-5, is DARVTQTPRHKVTEMGQEVTMRCQPILGHNTVFWYRQTMMQGLELLAYFRNRAPLDDSGMPKDRFSAEMPDATLATLKIQPSEPRDSAVYFCASGFWTGGSRETQYFGPGTRLLVL.

The chain couples TRBV12-3 or TRBV12-4 to TRBJ1-6, with a possible D match to TRBD1 (5 bases). V was cut by 6 bases and J by 12 bases, with 15 bases left in between. The CDR3 is made up of 13 amino acids. For the CDR3, the DNA is TGTGCCAGCAGGGGAGGAGGGGTTGGACCCCTCCACTTT. Protein product: CASRGGGVGPLHF.

The chain employs TRBV7-9 and TRBJ1-1; D unclear. CDR3 length: 12 amino acids. Germline lookup yields CDR1 SEHNR and CDR2 FQNEAQ (reference sequence). The V end was cut by 5 bases, the J end by 1 base, with 5 bases between. CDR3 region: CASSAGNTEAFF. The CDR3 DNA reads TGTGCCAGCAGCGCCGGGAACACTGAAGCTTTCTTT.

The J gene is TRBJ1-3, the V gene TRBV18; 10 positions agree with TRBD1. V was clipped by 3 bases and J by 0 bases; unmatched bases: 8. Per germline, CDR1 KGHSH and CDR2 LQKENI. The CDR3 consists of 18 residues. CDR3 DNA sequence: TGTGCCAGCTCACCGAGGACAGGGGGGCCCACCTCTGGAAACACCATATATTTT. This encodes CASSPRTGGPTSGNTIYF.

The chain recombines TRBV2 with TRBJ1-1; D gene uncertain. Germline CDR1 is SNHLY and CDR2 is FYNNEI. The CDR3 runs to 15 residues. The germline V and J ends were trimmed by 5 bases and 0 bases, with 13 bases remaining between them. CDR3 coding DNA: TGTGCCAGCAGTCCAAGCGGGGAACTGAACACTGAAGCTTTCTTT. This translates into CASSPSGELNTEAFF.

The chain has TRBV9 and TRBJ1-2; D might be TRBD1 (6 bases). Per germline, CDR1 SGDLS and CDR2 YYNGEE. The germline V and J ends were trimmed by 2 bases and 1 base, with 9 bases remaining between them. The CDR3 loop spans 14 amino acids. The CDR3 region is CASSVRQDNYGYTF. CDR3 DNA sequence: TGTGCCAGCAGCGTGCGACAGGATAACTATGGCTACACCTTC.